This T cell receptor beta chain was identified in a study of a mutant IDH1 vaccine in newly diagnosed glioma. The overall study: The study gave patients eight vaccinations in weeks 1, 3, 5, 7, 11, 15, 19, 23. Vaccine administration was initiated 4-6 weeks following radiotherapy alone, or with temozolomide cycles. Pretreatment consisted of radiotherapy, temozolomide, or both, with most receiving both.

The table came from immunoSEQ multiplex PCR; TCRdb's copy has only in-frame clones and leaves some out. The table includes some 30,000 clones, about 78% detected once. Concerning this clone: What it recognizes is unknown.

Findings and limits, study-wide: Changes in top peripheral clonotypes did not appear linked to pseudoprogression.

Documented time point: week 11, during vaccination. Doses of 300 ug of mutant IDH1 20-mer peptide were given with topical imiquimod. The CDR3 contains 15 residues. In germline, CDR1 is SNHLY, CDR2 FYNNEI. Between the trimmed V and J ends, which lost 2 bases and 2 bases, there was a span of 10 bases. Sequencing used PBMCs, obtained from a glioma patient whose treatment included an IDH1 peptide vaccine. The chain is built from TRBV2 and TRBJ1-5; possibly TRBD1 for D (5 bases). This receptor was obtained from a man aged 25 to 40 with glioma. Here the CDR3 DNA reads TGTGCCAGCAGTGAACGACAGCGCCGCAATCAGCCCCAGCATTTT. This codes for CASSERQRRNQPQHF.